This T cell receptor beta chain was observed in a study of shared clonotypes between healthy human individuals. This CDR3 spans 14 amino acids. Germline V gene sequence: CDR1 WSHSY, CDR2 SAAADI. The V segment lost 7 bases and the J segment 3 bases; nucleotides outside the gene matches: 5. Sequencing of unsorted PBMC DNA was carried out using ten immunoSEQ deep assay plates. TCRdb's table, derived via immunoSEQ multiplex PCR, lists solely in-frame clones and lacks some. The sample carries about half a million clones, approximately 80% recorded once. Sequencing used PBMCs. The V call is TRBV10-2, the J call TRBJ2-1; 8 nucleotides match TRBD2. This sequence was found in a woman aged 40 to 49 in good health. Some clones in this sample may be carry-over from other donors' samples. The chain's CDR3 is CASNSGGGYNEQFF. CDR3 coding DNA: TGCGCCAGCAACTCGGGAGGGGGCTACAATGAGCAGTTCTTC.